Included here is one T cell receptor (beta chain) sequence, with context. Antigen unknown. This clone may be a read error of a much larger clone one base away. Deletions cut 1 base from V and 4 bases from J, with 5 bases between. CDR1 is SGHVS and CDR2 is FNYEAQ in the germline V gene. The CDR3 is 13 amino acids. This sample is drawn from a study of T-cell memory formation after mild COVID-19. Study summary: Clustering of TCRs was largely donor specific.

After 5'RACE with constant-segment primers, TCR alpha and TCR beta cDNA libraries carrying sample barcodes and UMIs were obtained. TCRdb ran MiXCR on the 5' RACE reads and lists one entry per CDR3 protein. The profile shows about 360,000 distinct CDR3 sequences, around 13% of them singletons. Study results and caveats: Clones that shrank (day 15 to 85) were balanced CD4/CD8, whereas later expanders leaned CD4+.

This sequence joins TRBV7-6 and TRBJ2-1; unclear D gene. The sample was PBMCs or a T cell subset sorted from them (not recorded which). The TCR was taken from a man younger than 30 who had mild COVID-19 (a few samples of this study predate the infection). Cell type and time point are not known. CDR3: CASSLDDYNEQFF. CDR3 sequence (DNA): TGTGCCAGCAGCTTAGACGATTACAATGAGCAGTTCTTC.